Below, 9 T cell receptor beta chains from the same sample are listed, as sequenced in a study of shared clonotypes between healthy human individuals. Method: immunoSEQ multiplex PCR; TCRdb's copy keeps in-frame clones and lacks some. The data hold approximately 1,500,000 clones, with 98% observed a single time. The sequenced material came from naive CD4+ T cells sorted from blood. This sample's subset: CD45RA+ positively selected. These receptors were taken from a man aged 30 to 39 in good health.

This chain joins TRBV7-9 and TRBJ1-5; 8 bases match TRBD1. V lost 5 bases to trimming and J lost 6 bases; unmatched junction nucleotides: 0. This CDR3 is built from 12 residues. The V gene's germline CDR1 is SEHNR and CDR2 FQNEAQ (reference sequence). The CDR3 nucleotides are TGTGCCAGCAGCGACAGGGGTCAGCCCCAGCATTTT. Its translation is CASSDRGQPQHF.

V and J are TRBV5-8 and TRBJ2-7, with D unclear. The V end lost 2 bases, the J end lost 9 bases, and 18 bases lay between the germline ends. Per germline, CDR1 SGHTS and CDR2 YDEGEE. The CDR3 spans 14 residues. CDR3 DNA: TGTGCCAGCAGCTTCCCCAAAAGCATTGTCGGGCAGTACTTC. The encoded protein is CASSFPKSIVGQYF.

The chain recombines TRBV14 with TRBJ2-7; D not certain. Germline-derived CDR1 and CDR2 are SGHDN and FVKESK. This CDR3 comprises 12 residues. Trimming removed 3 bases from V and 7 bases from J, with 10 bases in between. This CDR3 reads CASSQVGREQYF. The CDR3 coding sequence is TGTGCCAGCAGCCAGGTCGGTCGGGAGCAGTACTTC.

The V call is TRBV6-1, the J call TRBJ2-3; 9 bases map to TRBD1. Germline CDR1 is MNHNS and CDR2 is SASEGT. J was trimmed by 4 bases and V by 10 bases; bases with no gene match: 9. The CDR3 is 14 amino acids. The CDR3: CATKQGAGADTQYF. Here the CDR3 DNA reads TGTGCCACCAAACAGGGGGCTGGGGCAGATACGCAGTATTTT.

About this clone: The same CDR3 is also encoded by other DNA sequences in this sample. The chain combines TRBV11-2 with TRBJ2-1, with 12 bases fitting TRBD2. This CDR3 comprises 15 residues. Trimming cost V 5 bases and J 4 bases; bases outside gene matches: 3. From germline, CDR1 is SGHAT and CDR2 FQNNGV. The CDR3 loop is CASSTGLAGYNEQFF. CDR3 DNA: TGTGCCAGCAGCACCGGACTAGCGGGATACAATGAGCAGTTCTTC.

V usage is TRBV10-3 and J usage is TRBJ2-6; D call uncertain. The length of the CDR3 is 15 residues. V was cut by 6 bases and J by 0 bases, with 9 bases left in between. CDR1 and CDR2 (germline): ENHRY, SYGVKD. CDR3 sequence (DNA): TGTGCCATCAGCGATCGGAGCTCTGGGGCCAACGTCCTGACTTTC. Translation: CAISDRSSGANVLTF.

Regarding this clone: In the same sample, other DNA sequences code for this CDR3. This chain uses TRBV19 with TRBJ2-2; D unresolved. Trimming pared 3 bases from V and 0 bases from J, leaving 8 bases between. The germline V gene encodes CDR1 LNHDA and CDR2 SQIVND (reference sequence). This CDR3 region has 15 residues. CDR3 protein: CASSIGLANTGELFF. As DNA, the CDR3 is TGTGCCAGTAGTATTGGCTTAGCGAACACCGGGGAGCTGTTTTTT.

This chain links TRBV20-1 with TRBJ2-3; no definite D call. V was trimmed by 0 bases and J by 3 bases, leaving 1 base between them. The CDR3 is 11 residues long. Germline V CDR1 and CDR2: DFQATT, SNEGSKA (reference sequence). CDR3 loop: CSARETDTQYF. Written as DNA, the CDR3 is TGCAGTGCTAGAGAAACAGATACGCAGTATTTT.

The chain links TRBV7-9 to TRBJ1-5; 8 bases fit TRBD1. V shed 5 bases, J shed 6 bases, and the junction held 9 bases outside the gene matches. Germline V gives CDR1 SEHNR, CDR2 FQNEAQ (reference sequence). This CDR3 has 15 amino acids. CDR3 sequence reads: CASSTDPGGGQPQHF. DNA of the CDR3: TGTGCCAGCAGCACTGATCCAGGGGGCGGTCAGCCCCAGCATTTT.